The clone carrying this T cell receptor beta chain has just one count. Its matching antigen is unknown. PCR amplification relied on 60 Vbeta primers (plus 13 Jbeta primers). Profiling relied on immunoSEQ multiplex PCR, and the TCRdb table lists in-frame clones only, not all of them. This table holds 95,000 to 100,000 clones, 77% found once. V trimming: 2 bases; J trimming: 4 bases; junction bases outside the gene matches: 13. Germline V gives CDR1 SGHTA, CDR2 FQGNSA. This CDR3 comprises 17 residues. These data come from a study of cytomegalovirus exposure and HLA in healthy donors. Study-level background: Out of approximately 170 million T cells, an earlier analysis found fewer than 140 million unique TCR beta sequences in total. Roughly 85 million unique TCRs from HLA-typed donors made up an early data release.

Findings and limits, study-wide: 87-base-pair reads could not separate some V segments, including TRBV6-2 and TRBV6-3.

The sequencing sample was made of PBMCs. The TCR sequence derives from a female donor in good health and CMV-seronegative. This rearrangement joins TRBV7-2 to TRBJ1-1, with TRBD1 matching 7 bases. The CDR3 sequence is CASSLRIGTVGVTEAFF. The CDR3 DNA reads TGTGCCAGCAGCTTAAGAATAGGGACAGTCGGCGTCACTGAAGCTTTCTTT.